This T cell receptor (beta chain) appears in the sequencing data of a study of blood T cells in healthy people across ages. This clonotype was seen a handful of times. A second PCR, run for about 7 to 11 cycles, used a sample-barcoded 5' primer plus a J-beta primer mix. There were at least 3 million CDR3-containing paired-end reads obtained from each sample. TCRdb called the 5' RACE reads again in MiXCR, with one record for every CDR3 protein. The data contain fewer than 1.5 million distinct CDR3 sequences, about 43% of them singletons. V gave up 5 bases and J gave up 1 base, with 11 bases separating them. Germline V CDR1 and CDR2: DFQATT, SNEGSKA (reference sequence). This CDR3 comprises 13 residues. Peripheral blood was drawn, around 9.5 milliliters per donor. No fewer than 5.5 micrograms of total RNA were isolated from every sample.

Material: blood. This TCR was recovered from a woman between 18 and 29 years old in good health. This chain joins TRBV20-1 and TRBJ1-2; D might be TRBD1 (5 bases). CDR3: CSARIGDNYGYTF. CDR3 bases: TGCAGTGCTCGAATAGGGGATAACTATGGCTACACCTTC.